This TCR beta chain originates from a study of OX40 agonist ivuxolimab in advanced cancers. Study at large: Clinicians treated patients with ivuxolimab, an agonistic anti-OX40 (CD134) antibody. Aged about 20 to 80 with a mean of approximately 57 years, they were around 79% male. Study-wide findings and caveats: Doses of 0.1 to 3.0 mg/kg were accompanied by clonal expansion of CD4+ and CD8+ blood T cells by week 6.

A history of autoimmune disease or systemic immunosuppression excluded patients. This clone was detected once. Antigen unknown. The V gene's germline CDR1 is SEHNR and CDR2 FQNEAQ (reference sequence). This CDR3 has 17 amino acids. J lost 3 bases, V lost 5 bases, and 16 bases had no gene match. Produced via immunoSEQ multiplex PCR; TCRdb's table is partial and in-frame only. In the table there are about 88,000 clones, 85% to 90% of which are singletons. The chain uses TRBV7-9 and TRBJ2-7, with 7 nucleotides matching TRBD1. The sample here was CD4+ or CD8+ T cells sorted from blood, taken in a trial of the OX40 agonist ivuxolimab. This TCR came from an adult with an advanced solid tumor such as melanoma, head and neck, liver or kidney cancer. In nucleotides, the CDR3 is TGTGCCAGCAGCCCTGGGACAGTATCGGCTCGGGGCTACGAGCAGTACTTC. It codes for CASSPGTVSARGYEQYF.